This is a list of T cell receptor beta chains from one sample in a study of T cells expressing NK-cell markers. Using the 5' RACE reads, TCRdb records one entry per CDR3 protein without DNA. The sample totals about 460,000 distinct CDR3 sequences. The sample taken for sequencing was blood T cells: a sorted CD56 or NKG2C T cell subset, CD4+ or CD8+ T cells, or bulk PBMC T cells (not recorded which). The receptors originated from a woman in her fifties or sixties in good health. The CDR3 runs from the conserved cysteine through the conserved F or W.

J gene | V gene | CDR3 protein
TRBJ1-1 | TRBV20-1 | CSASEVPTGRRRLNTEAFF
TRBJ2-3 | TRBV7-6 | CAIRRLGTDTQYF
TRBJ2-1 | TRBV7-6 | CASSSPASPYNEQFF
TRBJ2-1 | TRBV7-9 | CASSFQGQGAFNEQFF
TRBJ2-3 | TRBV6-2/TRBV6-3 | CASTDPGDTQYF
TRBJ1-1 | TRBV5-1 | CASSLAGEGRGTEAFF
TRBJ2-2 | TRBV4-2 | CASSQAGTTGGELFF
TRBJ2-1 | TRBV25-1 | CASSEGVPLMSYEQFF
TRBJ2-1 | TRBV5-1 | CASSTGTTVPPGNEQFF
TRBJ2-1 | TRBV2 | CASSVGLRDYNEQFF
TRBJ1-1 | TRBV29-1 | CSERTGGEAFF
TRBJ2-1 | TRBV4-1 | CASSQDRGAGEQFF
TRBJ2-2 | TRBV12-3/TRBV12-4 | CASRRTGDTGELFF
TRBJ2-3 | TRBV28 | CASSSQRRVTDTQYF
TRBJ2-2 | TRBV4-2 | CASSQDPAGGPIGELFF
TRBJ1-2 | TRBV20-1 | CSATGRWGYTF
TRBJ2-1 | TRBV6-1 | CASSSLAGSSYNEQFF
TRBJ2-7 | TRBV5-1 | CASSLGFFYEQYF
TRBJ2-3 | TRBV12-3/TRBV12-4 | CASSPVNSRTDTQYF